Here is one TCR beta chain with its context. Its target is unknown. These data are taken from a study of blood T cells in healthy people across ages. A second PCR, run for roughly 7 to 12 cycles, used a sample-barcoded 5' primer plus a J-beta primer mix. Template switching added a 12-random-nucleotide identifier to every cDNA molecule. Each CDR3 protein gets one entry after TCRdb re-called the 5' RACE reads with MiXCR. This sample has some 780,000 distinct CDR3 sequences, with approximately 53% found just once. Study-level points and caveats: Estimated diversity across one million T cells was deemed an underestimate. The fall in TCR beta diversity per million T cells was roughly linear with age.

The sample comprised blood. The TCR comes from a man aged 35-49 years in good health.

The CDR3 DNA sequence: TGTGCCAGCAGCCCCCAAGGACTAAGCCAAGAGACCCAGTACTTC. Translation: CASSPQGLSQETQYF. The V and J genes are TRBV9 and TRBJ2-5; a possible D gene is TRBD2 (6 bases). The CDR3 consists of 15 residues. V lost 4 bases and J 1 base, leaving 14 bases between the germline ends. Germline CDR1 is SGDLS and CDR2 is YYNGEE.